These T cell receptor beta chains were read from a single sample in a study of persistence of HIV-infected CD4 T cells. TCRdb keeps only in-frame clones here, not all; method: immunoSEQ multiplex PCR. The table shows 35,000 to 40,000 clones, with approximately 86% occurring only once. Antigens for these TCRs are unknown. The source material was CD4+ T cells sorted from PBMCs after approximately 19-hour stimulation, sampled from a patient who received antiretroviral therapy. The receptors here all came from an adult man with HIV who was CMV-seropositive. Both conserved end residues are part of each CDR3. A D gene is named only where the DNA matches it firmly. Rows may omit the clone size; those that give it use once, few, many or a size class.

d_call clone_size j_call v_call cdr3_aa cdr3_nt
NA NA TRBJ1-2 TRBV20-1 CSASTNRVIRGYTF TGCAGTGCTAGTACTAACAGGGTGATCCGCGGCTACACCTTC
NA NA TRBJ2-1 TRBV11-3 CASSGARDNEQFF TGTGCCAGCAGCGGGGCAAGGGACAATGAGCAGTTCTTC
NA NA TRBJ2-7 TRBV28 CASSLIAISYEQYF TGTGCCAGCAGTTTGATAGCTATCTCCTACGAGCAGTACTTC
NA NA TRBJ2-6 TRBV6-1 CASSEGGSGANVLTF TGTGCCAGCAGTGAAGGTGGCTCTGGGGCCAACGTCCTGACTTTC
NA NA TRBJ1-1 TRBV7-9 CASSLIYPMGFF TGTGCCAGCAGCTTAATCTATCCCATGGGTTTCTTT
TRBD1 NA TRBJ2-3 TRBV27 CASSVRLTGGIDTQYF TGTGCCAGCAGTGTTCGCTTGACAGGGGGGATAGATACGCAGTATTTT
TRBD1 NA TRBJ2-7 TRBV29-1 CSVIRDSSYEQYF TGCAGCGTTATAAGGGACAGCTCCTACGAGCAGTACTTC
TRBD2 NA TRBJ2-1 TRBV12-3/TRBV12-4 CASSGGGLNEQFF TGTGCCAGCAGCGGGGGGGGGCTCAATGAGCAGTTCTTC
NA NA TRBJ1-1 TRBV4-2 CASSQALQGNTEAFF TGTGCCAGCAGCCAGGCATTACAGGGAAATACTGAAGCTTTCTTT
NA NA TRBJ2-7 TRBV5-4 CASSTPGHTYEQYF TGTGCCAGCAGCACCCCGGGCCACACCTACGAGCAGTACTTC
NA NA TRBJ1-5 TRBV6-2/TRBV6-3 CASSSYFPSNQPQHF TGTGCCAGCAGCTCTTACTTCCCAAGCAATCAGCCCCAGCATTTT
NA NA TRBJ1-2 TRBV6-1 CASSEEVVLGRTF TGTGCCAGCAGTGAAGAGGTAGTTCTTGGGCGTACCTTC
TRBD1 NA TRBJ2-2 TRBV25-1 CASSRTGSGGELFF TGTGCCAGCAGTCGGACAGGTTCTGGCGGGGAGCTGTTTTTT
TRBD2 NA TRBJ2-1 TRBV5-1 CASSQSAGGVNNEQFF TGCGCCAGCAGCCAAAGCGCGGGAGGGGTGAACAATGAGCAGTTCTTC
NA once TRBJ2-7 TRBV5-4 CASSWDPPGEQYF TGTGCCAGCAGCTGGGACCCCCCTGGCGAGCAGTACTTC
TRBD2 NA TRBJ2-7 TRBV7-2 CASRFQAGGNTYEQYF TGTGCCAGCAGGTTTCAAGCGGGAGGTAATACCTACGAGCAGTACTTC
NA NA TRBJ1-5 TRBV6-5 CASSSQGDQPQHF TGTGCCAGCAGCTCACAGGGCGATCAGCCCCAGCATTTT
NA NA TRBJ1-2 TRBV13 CASSSPGGAYGYTF TGTGCCAGCAGCTCCCCGGGAGGTGCCTATGGCTACACCTTC
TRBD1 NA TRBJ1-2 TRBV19 CASSRRQGSYGYTF TGTGCCAGTAGTCGCCGACAGGGAAGCTATGGCTACACCTTC
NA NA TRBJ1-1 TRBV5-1 CASSLAGRGTEAFF TGCGCCAGCAGCTTGGCGGGGAGAGGGACTGAAGCTTTCTTT
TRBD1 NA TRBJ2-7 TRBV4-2 CASSQDRVDRGSNEQYF TGTGCCAGCAGCCAAGATCGGGTCGACAGGGGTTCGAACGAGCAGTACTTC
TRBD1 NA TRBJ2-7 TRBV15 CATSRETTGREQYF TGTGCCACCAGCAGAGAAACGACAGGGCGCGAGCAGTACTTC
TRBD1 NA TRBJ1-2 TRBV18 CASSPATGAPWGQPNYGYTF TGTGCCAGCTCACCAGCAACGGGGGCTCCTTGGGGACAGCCTAACTATGGCTACACCTTC
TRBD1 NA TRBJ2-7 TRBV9 CASSGGTGGYYEQYF TGTGCCAGCAGCGGAGGGACAGGGGGCTACTACGAGCAGTACTTC
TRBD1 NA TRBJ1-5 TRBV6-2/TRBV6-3 CASSFRQGAVHQPQHF TGTGCCAGCAGTTTTCGACAGGGGGCTGTACATCAGCCCCAGCATTTT
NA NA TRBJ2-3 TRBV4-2 CASSQDLAGTRDTQYF TGTGCCAGCAGCCAAGATCTGGCGGGGACAAGGGATACGCAGTATTTT
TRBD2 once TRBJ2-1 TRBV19 CASSIAAGGGHEQFF TGTGCCAGTAGTATCGCGGCGGGGGGTGGCCATGAGCAGTTCTTC
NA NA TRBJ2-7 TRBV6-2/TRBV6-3 CASSEAEGEPSEEQYF TGTGCCAGCAGCGAAGCGGAGGGGGAGCCCTCTGAGGAGCAGTACTTC
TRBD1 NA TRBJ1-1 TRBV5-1 CASSLGGPGQLLNTEAFF TGCGCCAGCAGCTTGGGGGGGCCGGGACAGTTACTTAACACTGAAGCTTTCTTT
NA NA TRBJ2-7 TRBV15 CATSRDLGGIEQYF TGTGCCACCAGCAGAGATTTAGGAGGGATTGAGCAGTACTTC
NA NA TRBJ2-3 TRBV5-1 CASSLAWDTQYF TGCGCCAGCAGCTTGGCCTGGGATACGCAGTATTTT
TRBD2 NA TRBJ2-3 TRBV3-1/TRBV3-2 CASSQGVGRAGGDTQYF TGTGCCAGCAGCCAAGGTGTAGGCAGAGCGGGGGGAGATACGCAGTATTTT
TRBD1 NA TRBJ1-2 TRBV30 CAWSQHRGNYGYTF TGTGCCTGGAGTCAACACAGGGGTAACTATGGCTACACCTTC
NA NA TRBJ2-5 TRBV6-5 CASSYSTARETQYF TGTGCCAGCAGTTACTCGACCGCCCGGGAGACCCAGTACTTC
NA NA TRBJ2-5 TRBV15 CATSRGGGGQETQYF TGTGCCACCAGCAGAGGGGGGGGCGGACAAGAGACCCAGTACTTC
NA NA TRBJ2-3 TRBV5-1 CASSLLQPTDTQYF TGCGCCAGCAGCCTGCTACAGCCCACAGATACGCAGTATTTT
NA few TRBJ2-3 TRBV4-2 CASSQDLRVTDTQYF TGTGCCAGCAGCCAAGATCTCAGGGTCACAGATACGCAGTATTTT
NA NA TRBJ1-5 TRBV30 CAWSVRASKVDQPQHF TGTGCCTGGAGTGTACGAGCCTCGAAGGTGGATCAGCCCCAGCATTTT
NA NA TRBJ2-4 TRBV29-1 CSVERRTITGNIQYF TGCAGCGTTGAGCGGCGGACTATAACGGGGAACATTCAGTACTTC
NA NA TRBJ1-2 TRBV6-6 CASSPQGWGYTF TGTGCCAGCAGTCCACAGGGTTGGGGCTACACCTTC
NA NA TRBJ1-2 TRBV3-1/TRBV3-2 CASSRAKSYGYTF TGTGCCAGCAGCCGTGCAAAGTCCTATGGCTACACCTTC
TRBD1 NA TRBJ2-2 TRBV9 CASSVGQGANTGELFF TGTGCCAGCAGCGTAGGCCAGGGGGCGAACACCGGGGAGCTGTTTTTT
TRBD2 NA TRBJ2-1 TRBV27 CASSSPTGGSNEQFF TGTGCCAGCAGTTCCCCGACGGGAGGGTCAAATGAGCAGTTCTTC
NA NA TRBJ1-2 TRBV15 CATSRDNYGYTF TGTGCCACCAGCAGAGACAACTATGGCTACACCTTC